Listed below are T cell receptor beta chains from one sample, sequenced in a study of beta chain features in type 1 diabetes. TCRdb's table, derived via immunoSEQ multiplex PCR, lists solely in-frame clones and lacks some. The sample carries about 620,000 clones, about 14% recorded once. Material: naive CD4+ T cells from blood. The receptors here all came from a young man in good health. Both conserved end residues are part of each CDR3. The listing skips clone size in some rows; elsewhere it reads once, few, many or a size class.

clone size: few; V gene: TRBV28; CDR3 length: 12; CDR3 protein: CASSFGRYEQYF
clone size: NA; V gene: TRBV14; CDR3 length: 15; CDR3 protein: CASSQERSLTEKLFF
clone size: few; V gene: TRBV4-1; CDR3 length: 14; CDR3 protein: CASSQGRTLPTQYF
clone size: few; V gene: TRBV9; CDR3 length: 15; CDR3 protein: CASSVGWQGIYEQYF
clone size: few; V gene: TRBV7-2; CDR3 length: 15; CDR3 protein: CASSPGQTFGNTIYF
clone size: many; V gene: TRBV28; CDR3 length: 11; CDR3 protein: CASTPGDEQFF
clone size: NA; V gene: TRBV29-1; CDR3 length: 15; CDR3 protein: CSVEVGGASNQPQHF
clone size: NA; V gene: TRBV11-1; CDR3 length: 15; CDR3 protein: CASSLDNRDSDTQYF
clone size: few; V gene: TRBV7-3; CDR3 length: 17; CDR3 protein: CASSLTPEWDLGNEQFF
clone size: NA; V gene: TRBV28; CDR3 length: 15; CDR3 protein: CASRFTGGPPYEQYF